The 22 T cell receptor beta chains below all came from one sample that was sequenced in a study of OX40 agonist ivuxolimab in advanced cancers. Repertoires were generated with immunoSEQ multiplex PCR, while TCRdb's copy carries only in-frame clones and drops some. The sample has about 26,000 clones, around nine tenths seen once. Sample: CD4+ or CD8+ T cells sorted from blood, taken in a trial of the OX40 agonist ivuxolimab. The receptors were sampled from an adult with an advanced solid tumor such as melanoma, head and neck, liver or kidney cancer.

Written as DNA, the CDR3 is TGCGCCAGCAGCCAAGATCCCAGCGGTTTGAACACTGAAGCTTTCTTT. Translating it yields CASSQDPSGLNTEAFF. The chain employs TRBV4-1 and TRBJ1-1; D call uncertain. The CDR3 length is 16 residues. The V gene's germline CDR1 is MGHRA and CDR2 YSYEKL. V shed 0 bases and J shed 0 bases, with 11 bases lying between them.

The chain employs TRBV7-8 and TRBJ1-6; 8 bases agree with TRBD1. The germline V gene encodes CDR1 SGHVS and CDR2 FQNEAQ. J gave up 8 bases and V 1 base, and 1 base lay outside the gene matches. CDR3 size: 14 residues. The chain's CDR3 is CASSLGQGHSPLHF. Here the CDR3 DNA reads TGTGCCAGCAGCTTAGGACAGGGGCATTCACCCCTCCACTTT.

The rearrangement uses TRBV5-6 and TRBJ1-2, with TRBD1 identical over 10 bases. Germline V gene lookup returns CDR1 SGHDT and CDR2 YYEEEE. Trimming cost V 4 bases and J 8 bases; bases outside gene matches: 5. The CDR3 has 13 residues. As DNA, the CDR3 is TGTGCCAGCAGCCCGGGACAGGGGAAGGGCTACACCTTC. As protein: CASSPGQGKGYTF. The full variable domain, in which reference TRBV5-6 and TRBJ1-2 provide the parts outside the CDR3, is DAGVTQSPTHLIKTRGQQVTLRCSPKSGHDTVSWYQQALGQGPQFIFQYYEEEERQRGNFPDRFSGHQFPNYSSELNVNALLLGDSALYLCASSPGQGKGYTFGSGTRLTVV.

The chain joins TRBV30 to TRBJ1-1; no firm D call. The length of the CDR3 is 13 residues. Germline V lookup: CDR1 GTSNPN, CDR2 SVGIG (reference sequence). The V gene lost 2 bases and the J gene lost 3 bases, with 10 bases spanning the gap. Here the CDR3 reads CAWSPQVDTEAFF. CDR3 coding DNA: TGTGCCTGGAGTCCTCAAGTCGACACTGAAGCTTTCTTT.

The J gene is TRBJ1-1, the V gene TRBV10-3, with D perhaps TRBD1 (6 bases). The CDR3 sequence is 16 residues long. The germline V and J ends were trimmed by 6 bases and 2 bases, with 19 bases remaining between them. Germline V gene sequence: CDR1 ENHRY, CDR2 SYGVKD. CDR3 nucleotides: TGTGCCATCAGGTCCTCCGGACAGTCCCTCAACACTGAAGCTTTCTTT. This gives the protein CAIRSSGQSLNTEAFF.

The chain employs TRBV28 and TRBJ2-3; maybe TRBD2 (6 bases). The CDR3 length is 16 residues. V shed 4 bases and J shed 3 bases, with 17 bases lying between them. Germline-derived CDR1 and CDR2 are MDHEN and SYDVKM. The DNA of the CDR3 is TGTGCCAGCAGTTACCTCCCCCGCGGGGAGACAGATACGCAGTATTTT. Amino acids: CASSYLPRGETDTQYF.

This clone has more than one count but fewer than ten. The chain joins TRBV30 to TRBJ2-2; tentatively, D is TRBD1 (5 bases). Trimming took off 2 bases at V and 3 bases at J, with 13 bases between the two ends. Germline loops: CDR1 GTSNPN, CDR2 SVGIG (reference sequence). The CDR3 is made up of 15 amino acids. CDR3 protein: CAWSYKGADTGELFF. The CDR3 DNA sequence: TGTGCCTGGAGTTATAAAGGGGCGGACACCGGGGAGCTGTTTTTT.

On this clone: One end of the junction varies from germline; a read error may be responsible. This sample includes further DNA sequences coding for the same CDR3. The chain carries TRBV7-9 and TRBJ1-5; D unresolved. This CDR3 contains 12 residues. Per the germline V gene, CDR1 is SEHNR and CDR2 is FQNEAQ (reference sequence). The CDR3 coding sequence is TGTGCCAGCAGCTTAGACAGCCAGCCCCAACATTTT. This translates into CASSLDSQPQHF. Combining the CDR3 with reference TRBV7-9 and TRBJ1-5 gives the whole variable domain DTGVSQNPRHKITKRGQNVTFRCDPISEHNRLYWYRQTLGQGPEFLTYFQNEAQLEKSRLLSDRFSAERPKGSFSTLEIQRTEQGDSAMYLCASSLDSQPQHFGDGTRLSIL.

The gene calls are TRBV6-4 and TRBJ2-5; possibly TRBD1 for D (6 bases). V lost 4 bases and J 5 bases, leaving 14 bases between the germline ends. The CDR3 loop spans 14 amino acids. Germline V gives CDR1 MRHNA, CDR2 SNTAGT. CDR3 sequence: CASSGPGTTETQYF. Here the CDR3 DNA reads TGTGCCAGCAGTGGCCCGGGGACAACCGAGACCCAGTACTTC.

This clone was detected only a few times. CDR3 DNA sequence: TGCAGCGCGTCAACAGGGAGCTCCTACAATGAGCAGTTCTTC. Translation gives CSASTGSSYNEQFF. The rearrangement uses TRBV29-1 and TRBJ2-1; perhaps TRBD1 as D (6 bases). The CDR3 covers 14 residues. Germline V gene sequence: CDR1 SQVTM, CDR2 ANQGSEA. The V and J ends lost 7 bases and 0 bases respectively, with 13 bases between them.

This chain uses TRBV13 with TRBJ1-1; D is uncertain. The germline V gene has CDR1 PRHDT and CDR2 FYEKMQ (reference sequence). This CDR3 has 12 amino acids. Trimming shortened V by 2 bases and J by 4 bases, and 5 bases separated the two germline ends. CDR3: CASSLQFTEAFF. The CDR3 DNA is TGTGCCAGCAGCTTACAGTTCACTGAAGCTTTCTTT.

This rearrangement joins TRBV28 to TRBJ2-1, with 9 nucleotides matching TRBD2. Germline-derived CDR1 and CDR2 are MDHEN and SYDVKM. The CDR3 has 15 residues. V dropped 6 bases and J dropped 11; count of bases not matched to a gene: 14. The CDR3 DNA reads as TGTGCCAGCAGCCCAGCGGGGCTAGCGGGATACCAGCAGTTCTTC. Its protein product is CASSPAGLAGYQQFF. Variable domain in full (rest from reference TRBV28 and TRBJ2-1): DVKVTQSSRYLVKRTGEKVFLECVQDMDHENMFWYRQDPGLGLRLIYFSYDVKMKEKGDIPEGYSVSREKKERFSLILESASTNQTSMYLCASSPAGLAGYQQFFGPGTRLTVL.

The chain links TRBV4-3 to TRBJ2-3, with D possibly being TRBD1 (6 bases). With 0 bases removed from V and 0 bases from J, the gap between germline ends came to 16 bases. This CDR3 is 18 amino acids long. CDR1 is LGHNA and CDR2 is YSLEER in the germline V gene. CDR3 loop: CASSQDEGRGGSTDTQYF. In DNA, the CDR3 is TGCGCCAGCAGCCAAGATGAGGGACGAGGGGGAAGCACAGATACGCAGTATTTT.

V usage is TRBV19 and J usage is TRBJ2-7, with D maybe TRBD2 (7 bases). Trimming removed 5 bases from V and 0 bases from J, with 11 bases in between. The germline gives CDR1 LNHDA, CDR2 SQIVND (reference sequence). This CDR3 is built from 14 residues. In DNA form, the CDR3 reads TGTGCCAGTAGTGCCGGGGGGCCCTCCTACGAGCAGTACTTC. Residues: CASSAGGPSYEQYF.

The chain has TRBV6-5 and TRBJ2-7, with D unresolved. V lost 4 bases and J 5 bases, leaving 15 bases between the germline ends. The CDR3 is made up of 14 amino acids. Germline lookup yields CDR1 MNHEY and CDR2 SVGAGI. As DNA, the CDR3 is TGTGCCAGCAGTTCCACGCTAGGGTCCAACGAGCAGTACTTC. Protein product: CASSSTLGSNEQYF.

This chain joins TRBV14 and TRBJ1-1; D is unresolved. The CDR3 is made up of 15 amino acids. Trimming took off 5 bases at V and 5 bases at J, with 18 bases between the two ends. Per germline, CDR1 SGHDN and CDR2 FVKESK. The DNA of the CDR3 is TGTGCCAGCAGCTTTGTACACGGAGTTGTAACTGAAGCTTTCTTT. Translation: CASSFVHGVVTEAFF.

The V call is TRBV2, the J call TRBJ2-5, with 12 nucleotides matching TRBD2. CDR1 is SNHLY and CDR2 is FYNNEI in the germline V gene. The V segment lost 1 base and the J segment 5 bases; nucleotides outside the gene matches: 2. There are 15 residues in the CDR3. The CDR3 loop is CASSEGLAGVETQYF. DNA for the CDR3: TGTGCCAGCAGTGAAGGACTAGCGGGAGTGGAGACCCAGTACTTC.

The genes are TRBV6-1 and TRBJ1-2; D possibly corresponds to TRBD1 (5 bases). This CDR3 has 15 amino acids. The germline V and J ends were trimmed by 4 bases and 0 bases, with 12 bases remaining between them. Germline-derived CDR1 and CDR2 are MNHNS and SASEGT. The CDR3 DNA is TGTGCCAGCAGTGTGACACGGGGGTCTAACTATGGCTACACCTTC. It codes for CASSVTRGSNYGYTF.

The J gene is TRBJ2-1, the V gene TRBV15, with a possible D match to TRBD2 (7 bases). There are 14 residues in the CDR3. Germline CDR1 LNHNV, CDR2 YYDKDF (reference sequence). V lost 4 bases and J lost 9, with 16 bases in between. The CDR3 region is CATSTGEGRVEQFF. CDR3 sequence (DNA): TGTGCCACCAGCACAGGGGAGGGCCGGGTTGAGCAGTTCTTC.

The chain is built from TRBV5-4 and TRBJ2-2; 9 bases fit TRBD2. Germline trimming cut 2 bases from V and 8 bases from J; bases unmatched to any gene: 4. The CDR3 length is 14 residues. Germline loops: CDR1 SGHNT, CDR2 YYREEE (reference sequence). The CDR3 sequence: CASSFNSGGGELFF. In nucleotides, the CDR3 is TGTGCCAGCAGCTTTAATAGCGGGGGTGGGGAGCTGTTTTTT.

This sequence joins TRBV27 and TRBJ2-7; D might be TRBD1 or TRBD2, each matching 5 bases. This CDR3 comprises 14 residues. V was clipped by 5 bases and J by 3 bases, with 14 bases between them. Germline-derived CDR1 and CDR2 are MNHEY and SMNVEV (reference sequence). In nucleotides, the CDR3 is TGTGCCAGCAGTAGGAGAGGGGATTACTACGAGCAGTACTTC. This gives the protein CASSRRGDYYEQYF.

V and J are TRBV6-7 and TRBJ2-1; 9 nucleotides line up with TRBD1. TRBV6-7 is classed as an ORF, of uncertain function. CDR3 length: 14 residues. V gave up 8 bases and J gave up 4 bases; unmatched junction bases: 6. The CDR3 is CASRRQGGYNEQFF. The CDR3 DNA reads TGTGCCAGCCGTCGACAGGGGGGGTACAATGAGCAGTTCTTC.